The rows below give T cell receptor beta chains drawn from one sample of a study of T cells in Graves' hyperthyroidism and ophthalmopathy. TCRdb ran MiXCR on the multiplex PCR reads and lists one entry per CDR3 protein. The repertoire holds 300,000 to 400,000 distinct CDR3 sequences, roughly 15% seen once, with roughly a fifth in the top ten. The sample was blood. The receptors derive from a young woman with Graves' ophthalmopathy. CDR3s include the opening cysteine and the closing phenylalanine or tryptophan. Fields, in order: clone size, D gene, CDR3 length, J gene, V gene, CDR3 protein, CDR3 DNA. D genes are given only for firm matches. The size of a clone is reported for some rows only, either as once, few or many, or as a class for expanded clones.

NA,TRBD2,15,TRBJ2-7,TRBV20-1,CSARATSAASYEQYF,TGCAGTGCTAGAGCTACTAGCGCCGCGTCCTACGAGCAGTACTTC
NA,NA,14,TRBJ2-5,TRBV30,CASRPGALLETQYF,TGTGCCAGTAGGCCCGGGGCCCTACTAGAGACCCAGTACTTC
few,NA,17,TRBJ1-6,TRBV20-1,CSAFTDSQSSYNSPLHF,TGCAGTGCTTTTACGGACAGTCAGAGCTCCTATAATTCACCCCTCCACTTT
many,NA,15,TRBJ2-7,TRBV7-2,CASSLAGGPFYEQYF,TGTGCCAGCAGCTTAGCGGGGGGGCCGTTCTACGAGCAGTACTTC
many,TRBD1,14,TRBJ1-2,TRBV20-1,CSAKGTGWEWGYTF,TGCAGTGCTAAAGGGACAGGGTGGGAGTGGGGCTACACCTTC
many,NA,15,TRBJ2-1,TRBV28,CASSLPFLTRDEQFF,TGTGCCAGCAGTCTCCCCTTTCTTACTAGGGATGAGCAGTTCTTC
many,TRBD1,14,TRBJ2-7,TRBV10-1,CASSDRTGAYEQYF,TGCGCCAGCAGTGACAGGACAGGGGCCTACGAGCAGTACTTC
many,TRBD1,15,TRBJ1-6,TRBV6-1,CASSEDSGGYSPLHF,TGTGCCAGCAGTGAAGATTCAGGGGGATATTCACCCCTCCACTTT
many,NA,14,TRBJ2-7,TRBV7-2,CASSVRDGSYEQYF,TGTGCCAGCAGCGTCCGGGACGGATCCTACGAGCAGTACTTC
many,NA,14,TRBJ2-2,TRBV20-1,CSAIVEEASGELFF,TGCAGTGCAATAGTGGAAGAGGCGTCCGGGGAGCTGTTTTTT
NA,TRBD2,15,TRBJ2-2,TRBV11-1,CASSNSGGPTGELFF,TGTGCCAGCAGCAACAGCGGGGGGCCTACCGGGGAGCTGTTTTTT
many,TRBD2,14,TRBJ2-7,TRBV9,CASSVGTRSREQYF,TGTGCCAGCAGCGTCGGGACTAGAAGCCGCGAGCAGTACTTC
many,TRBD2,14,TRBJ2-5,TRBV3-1,CASSQPSGEETQYF,TGTGCCAGCAGCCAGCCTAGCGGGGAAGAGACCCAGTACTTC
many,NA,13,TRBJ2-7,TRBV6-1,CASSEGLPYEQYF,TGTGCCAGCAGTGAGGGTCTTCCCTACGAGCAGTACTTC
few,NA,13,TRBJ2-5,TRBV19,CASSIRGQETQYF,TGTGCCAGTAGTATAAGGGGACAAGAGACCCAGTACTTC
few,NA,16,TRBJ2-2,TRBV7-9,CASRLGAGTNTGELFF,TGTGCCAGCAGGTTGGGAGCAGGGACGAACACCGGGGAGCTGTTTTTT
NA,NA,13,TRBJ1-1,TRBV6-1,CASAPRGGTEAFF,TGTGCCAGCGCGCCCAGGGGAGGCACTGAAGCTTTCTTT
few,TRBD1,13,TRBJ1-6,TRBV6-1,CASRGQMNSPLHF,TGTGCCAGCAGGGGACAGATGAATTCACCCCTCCACTTT
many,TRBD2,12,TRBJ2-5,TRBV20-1,CSAGEAGGTQYF,TGCAGTGCCGGAGAAGCGGGGGGGACCCAGTACTTC
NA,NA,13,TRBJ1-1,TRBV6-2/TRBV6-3,CASSVQENTEAFF,TGTGCCAGCAGTGTACAGGAGAACACTGAAGCTTTCTTT
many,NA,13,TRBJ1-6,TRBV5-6,CASSYGGVSPLHF,TGTGCCAGCAGCTATGGAGGGGTTTCACCCCTCCACTTT
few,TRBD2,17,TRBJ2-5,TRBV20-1,CSARDFGTSGGLKTQYF,TGCAGTGCTAGAGATTTCGGGACTAGCGGGGGGTTGAAGACCCAGTACTTC
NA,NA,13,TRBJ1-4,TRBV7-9,CASSFRTDEKLFF,TGTGCCAGCAGCTTTAGGACAGATGAAAAACTGTTTTTT
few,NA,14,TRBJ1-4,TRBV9,CASSLRGYNEKLFF,TGTGCCAGCAGCTTACGGGGGTATAATGAAAAACTGTTTTTT
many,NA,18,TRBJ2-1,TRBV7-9,CASSFGRHRAGGHNEQFF,TGTGCCAGCAGCTTTGGGAGACACAGGGCCGGCGGACACAATGAGCAGTTCTTC
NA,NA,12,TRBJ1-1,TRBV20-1,CSAAERLSEAFF,TGCAGTGCTGCGGAAAGGCTGTCTGAAGCTTTCTTT
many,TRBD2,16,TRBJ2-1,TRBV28,CGTHPGGLSSYNEQFF,TGTGGGACACACCCGGGGGGGCTATCCTCCTACAATGAGCAGTTCTTC